This TCR beta chain originates from a study of Ad26.COV2.S vaccination and SARS-CoV-2 variants. Generated by immunoSEQ multiplex PCR, the TCRdb table keeps only in-frame clones and is missing some. The sample yields about 420,000 clones, 88% seen once. Trimming shortened V by 4 bases and J by 7 bases, and 23 bases separated the two germline ends. The CDR3 totals 16 residues. CDR1 and CDR2 from the germline V gene are SGDLS and YYNGEE. Described treatment: 19 received Ad26.COV2.S at low or high dose, single or two shots; about 5 received placebo; per-sample allocation not given. Collection of the samples took place on day 63 after the first injection of vaccine or placebo.

Specimen: peripheral blood, collected in a trial of Ad26.COV2.S vaccine versus placebo. This chain links TRBV9 with TRBJ1-2, with D tentatively TRBD1 (6 bases). This sequence was found in a person between 18 and 60 years old who received the Ad26.COV2.S COVID-19 vaccine or a placebo. The CDR3 DNA is TGTGCCAGCAGCTTAGGGGCTCAGGGGCCTCCGTCTGGCTACACCTTC. Encoded protein: CASSLGAQGPPSGYTF. The variable domain in full, with the rest retrieved from reference TRBV9 and TRBJ1-2, is DSGVTQTPKHLITATGQRVTLRCSPRSGDLSVYWYQQSLDQGLQFLIQYYNGEERAKGNILERFSAQQFPDLHSELNLSSLELGDSALYFCASSLGAQGPPSGYTFGSGTRLTVV.